The 29 T cell receptor beta chains below all came from one sample that was sequenced in a study of OX40 agonist ivuxolimab in advanced cancers. Produced via immunoSEQ multiplex PCR; TCRdb's table is partial and in-frame only. The sample shows about 83,000 clones, about 86% of them seen only once. The input for sequencing was CD4+ or CD8+ T cells sorted from blood, taken in a trial of the OX40 agonist ivuxolimab. All receptors come from an adult with an advanced solid tumor such as melanoma, head and neck, liver or kidney cancer.

The V and J genes are TRBV7-9 and TRBJ2-3, with D possibly being TRBD1 or TRBD2 (5 bases each). The CDR3 consists of 16 residues. Germline CDR1 reads SEHNR; CDR2 reads FQNEAQ (reference sequence). V was shortened by 8 bases and J by 2 bases, with 20 bases between the two germline ends. For the CDR3, the DNA is TGTGCCAGCGGGGAAGGGGAGCGTCGGCCCACAGATACGCAGTATTTT. As protein: CASGEGERRPTDTQYF. Drawing the rest from reference TRBV7-9 and TRBJ2-3, the complete variable domain is DTGVSQNPRHKITKRGQNVTFRCDPISEHNRLYWYRQTLGQGPEFLTYFQNEAQLEKSRLLSDRFSAERPKGSFSTLEIQRTEQGDSAMYLCASGEGERRPTDTQYFGPGTRLTVL.

The gene calls are TRBV5-1 and TRBJ2-7; 14 positions match TRBD2. CDR1 and CDR2 from the germline V gene are SGHRS and YFSETQ. The CDR3 has 15 amino acids. Germline trimming cut 4 bases from V and 4 bases from J; bases unmatched to any gene: 4. The CDR3 loop is CASSPGTSGGYEQYF. The CDR3 DNA reads TGCGCCAGCAGCCCCGGGACTAGCGGGGGATACGAGCAGTACTTC.

V and J are TRBV6-1 and TRBJ1-5; D gene uncertain. V gave up 6 bases and J gave up 4 bases, with 7 bases separating them. Germline CDR1 MNHNS, CDR2 SASEGT. CDR3 length: 12 amino acids. The CDR3 DNA follows: TGTGCCAGCAGGGTATATAATCAGCCCCAGCATTTT. Protein: CASRVYNQPQHF.

Only a few counts were recorded for this clone. The V call is TRBV2, the J call TRBJ1-5, with unresolved D. The ends were cut back, 1 base at V and 7 bases at J, with 11 bases in the middle. CDR1 and CDR2 (germline): SNHLY, FYNNEI. CDR3 length equals 14 residues. CDR3 sequence (DNA): TGTGCCAGCAGTGAAGGTATGCGGAGGCAGCCCCAGCATTTT. Its protein product is CASSEGMRRQPQHF.

The V gene is TRBV2, the J gene TRBJ2-1; TRBD1 matches at 12 bases. Germline CDR1 SNHLY, CDR2 FYNNEI. The CDR3 contains 16 residues. Trimming at V came to 6 bases and at J to 6 bases, leaving 9 bases not matched to a gene. The CDR3 here is CASSGGQGAKRNEQFF. The CDR3 nucleotides read TGTGCCAGCAGCGGGGGACAGGGGGCGAAACGCAATGAGCAGTTCTTC.

The CDR3 bases are TGTGCCAGCAGTTACTCAAGCCCTGGGAGCACAGATACGCAGTATTTT. The encoded protein is CASSYSSPGSTDTQYF. The J gene is TRBJ2-3, the V gene TRBV6-5; D is undetermined. The germline CDR1 and CDR2 sequences are MNHEY and SVGAGI. This CDR3 has 16 residues. Trimming pared 0 bases from V and 0 bases from J, leaving 10 bases between.

The V and J genes are TRBV19 and TRBJ2-3, with 7 bases matching TRBD2. The CDR3 runs 13 residues. Germline V gives CDR1 LNHDA, CDR2 SQIVND (reference sequence). With 6 bases clipped from V and 2 bases from J, the junction kept 2 bases outside the gene matches. The CDR3 region is CASSAGVTDTQYF. CDR3 nucleotides: TGTGCCAGTAGCGCGGGGGTCACAGATACGCAGTATTTT.

This clone is a singleton in its sample. J is TRBJ1-4 and V is TRBV9; 8 bases align to TRBD1. This CDR3 is 15 amino acids long. Trimming removed 4 bases from V and 7 bases from J; junction bases left unmatched: 9. Germline loops: CDR1 SGDLS, CDR2 YYNGEE. DNA of the CDR3: TGTGCCAGCAGCAATTATGGACAGGGTGGTGAAAAACTGTTTTTT. Amino acid sequence: CASSNYGQGGEKLFF.

The chain has TRBV19 and TRBJ1-3, with D perhaps matching TRBD1 (5 bases). CDR3 length: 15 residues. Trimming removed 4 bases at V and 0 bases at J, with 10 bases between. Germline values: CDR1 LNHDA, CDR2 SQIVND (reference sequence). CDR3 loop: CASSKTVDSGNTIYF. CDR3 nucleotide sequence: TGTGCCAGTAGTAAGACAGTTGACTCTGGAAACACCATATATTTT.

CDR3 nucleotides: TGCGCCAGCAGCTTGAACCCCGCAGGGAACTATGGCTACACCTTC. This codes for CASSLNPAGNYGYTF. The genes are TRBV5-1 and TRBJ1-2, with a tentative D call TRBD1 (5 bases). The CDR3 spans 15 residues. CDR1 is SGHRS and CDR2 is YFSETQ in the germline V gene. Between the trimmed V and J ends, which lost 1 base and 2 bases, there was a span of 12 bases. Full variable domain (missing parts from reference TRBV5-1 and TRBJ1-2): KAGVTQTPRYLIKTRGQQVTLSCSPISGHRSVSWYQQTPGQGLQFLFEYFSETQRNKGNFPGRFSGRQFSNSRSEMNVSTLELGDSALYLCASSLNPAGNYGYTFGSGTRLTVV.

The V call is TRBV5-4, the J call TRBJ1-1, with D uncertain. V shed 4 bases and J shed 1 base, with 11 bases lying between them. The germline gives CDR1 SGHNT, CDR2 YYREEE (reference sequence). The CDR3 is 14 amino acids. Here the CDR3 reads CASSPFGGNTEAFF. CDR3 DNA: TGTGCCAGCAGCCCATTTGGAGGGAACACTGAAGCTTTCTTT.

The CDR3 spells CASSFQLAGDTQYF. The CDR3 region has the DNA TGTGCCAGCAGCTTTCAACTAGCTGGAGATACGCAGTATTTT. The chain has TRBV7-2 and TRBJ2-3; D perhaps matches TRBD2 (6 bases). Trimming removed 3 bases from V and 5 bases from J, with 12 bases in between. The CDR3 contains 14 residues. Per the germline V gene, CDR1 is SGHTA and CDR2 is FQGNSA.

The chain links TRBV6-5 to TRBJ1-3; perhaps TRBD1 as D (5 bases). CDR3 length: 15 amino acids. Germline V gives CDR1 MNHEY, CDR2 SVGAGI. V was clipped by 7 bases and J by 2 bases, with 15 bases between them. CDR3 sequence (DNA): TGTGCCAGCACCCCAGGGCTTGGCGCTGGAAACACCATATATTTT. This encodes CASTPGLGAGNTIYF.

V usage is TRBV5-1 and J usage is TRBJ1-1, with unresolved D. V gave up 0 bases and J gave up 1 base, with 7 bases separating them. Germline V gene data show CDR1 as SGHRS and CDR2 as YFSETQ. This CDR3 has 14 residues. The CDR3 is CASSLAGRNTEAFF. CDR3 coding DNA: TGCGCCAGCAGCTTGGCGGGGAGGAACACTGAAGCTTTCTTT.

This chain uses TRBV5-4 with TRBJ2-3; 9 positions agree with TRBD2. Germline CDR1 SGHNT, CDR2 YYREEE (reference sequence). This CDR3 is built from 17 residues. The V and J ends lost 0 bases and 2 bases, in that order; junction bases with no gene match: 7. The CDR3 DNA follows: TGTGCCAGCAGCTTGGGGGGAGCGGGGGGAATCACAGATACGCAGTATTTT. It codes for CASSLGGAGGITDTQYF.

The J gene is TRBJ1-5, the V gene TRBV5-1; D might be TRBD1 (6 bases). The CDR3 covers 16 residues. Trimming took off 0 bases at V and 4 bases at J, with 14 bases between the two ends. CDR1 and CDR2 from the germline V gene are SGHRS and YFSETQ. CDR3 loop: CASSLDAAGVNQPQHF. The CDR3 DNA reads TGCGCCAGCAGCTTGGATGCGGCAGGGGTAAATCAGCCCCAGCATTTT.

This clone was counted between two and nine times. V is TRBV6-1 and J is TRBJ1-5, with no clear D. This CDR3 comprises 14 residues. Trimming removed 7 bases at V and 4 bases at J, with 14 bases between. Germline lookup yields CDR1 MNHNS and CDR2 SASEGT. The CDR3 here is CASNDLDGNQPQHF. The CDR3 DNA reads as TGTGCCAGCAATGATTTGGATGGGAATCAGCCCCAGCATTTT.

The chain has TRBV7-6 and TRBJ1-1; D may be TRBD1 (5 bases). V gave up 2 bases and J gave up 1 base, with 8 bases separating them. The CDR3 runs 14 residues. Germline-derived CDR1 and CDR2 are SGHVS and FNYEAQ. The CDR3 region has the DNA TGTGCCAGCAGCTTAATAGGGGAGAACACTGAAGCTTTCTTT. Its protein product is CASSLIGENTEAFF.

This rearrangement joins TRBV5-6 to TRBJ1-4; D perhaps matches TRBD1 (6 bases). V lost 0 bases, J lost 7 bases, and 13 bases lay in between. The CDR3 length is 15 residues. CDR1 is SGHDT, CDR2 YYEEEE, per germline. The DNA for the CDR3 is TGTGCCAGCAGCTTGGCAACAGGGTGGACTGAAAAACTGTTTTTT. It codes for CASSLATGWTEKLFF.

This clone was recorded once. The CDR3 coding sequence is TGTGCCAGCAGTGGGCCGGCAGAGACCCAGTACTTC. Translated: CASSGPAETQYF. The gene calls are TRBV5-6 and TRBJ2-5, with D unresolved. Germline assignment: CDR1 SGHDT and CDR2 YYEEEE. The CDR3 contains 12 residues. V dropped 5 bases and J dropped 4 bases, with 9 bases sitting between them.

V usage is TRBV7-9 and J usage is TRBJ2-2; D ambiguous. CDR3 length: 12 residues. The V end was cut by 2 bases, the J end by 3 bases, with 1 base between. Germline V gives CDR1 SEHNR, CDR2 FQNEAQ (reference sequence). The CDR3 DNA reads as TGTGCCAGCAGCTTATACACCGGGGAGCTGTTTTTT. It specifies CASSLYTGELFF.

CDR3 nucleotide sequence: TGTGCCAGCAGCAGCGGACAGATGAACACTGAAGCTTTCTTT. Translation: CASSSGQMNTEAFF. V and J are TRBV6-5 and TRBJ1-1, with D possibly being TRBD1 (6 bases). Germline V gives CDR1 MNHEY, CDR2 SVGAGI. CDR3 length: 14 residues. V lost 6 bases and J 0 bases, leaving 11 bases between the germline ends.

This clone was seen a single time. The V and J genes are TRBV19 and TRBJ1-1, with D unresolved. The germline V gene has CDR1 LNHDA and CDR2 SQIVND (reference sequence). The CDR3 length is 13 residues. With 8 bases removed from V and 5 bases from J, the gap between germline ends came to 15 bases. The CDR3 coding sequence is TGTGCCAGTTCCGTACTCCCGCGGACTGAAGCTTTCTTT. Its protein is CASSVLPRTEAFF.

This chain connects TRBV5-1 to TRBJ1-3; unclear D gene. This CDR3 region has 15 residues. In germline, CDR1 is SGHRS, CDR2 YFSETQ. V lost 0 bases to trimming and J lost 0 bases, with 7 bases between them. This chain's CDR3 is CASSLDTGSGNTIYF. CDR3 bases: TGCGCCAGCAGCTTGGATACGGGCTCTGGAAACACCATATATTTT.

J is TRBJ2-1 and V is TRBV5-1; no reliable D call. Germline V gene data show CDR1 as SGHRS and CDR2 as YFSETQ. V was shortened by 0 bases and J by 10 bases, with 11 bases between the two germline ends. The CDR3 totals 13 residues. CDR3 DNA sequence: TGCGCCAGCAGCTTGGGTGACACTGGCGAGCAGTTCTTC. Its translation is CASSLGDTGEQFF. Supplemented by reference TRBV5-1 and TRBJ2-1, the full variable domain reads KAGVTQTPRYLIKTRGQQVTLSCSPISGHRSVSWYQQTPGQGLQFLFEYFSETQRNKGNFPGRFSGRQFSNSRSEMNVSTLELGDSALYLCASSLGDTGEQFFGPGTRLTVL.

The rearrangement links TRBV28 to TRBJ2-5; unclear D gene. This CDR3 contains 11 residues. Trimming took off 6 bases at V and 1 base at J, with 3 bases between the two ends. Per germline, CDR1 MDHEN and CDR2 SYDVKM. As DNA, the CDR3 is TGTGCCAGCAGGACCCAAGAGACCCAGTACTTC. This encodes CASRTQETQYF.

The chain carries TRBV19 and TRBJ1-2; TRBD1 agrees at 11 bases. Germline-derived CDR1 and CDR2 are LNHDA and SQIVND (reference sequence). The CDR3 runs to 15 residues. The V gene end was trimmed by 3 bases and the J gene end by 2 bases; junction bases not matched to a gene: 2. This CDR3 is CASSIRTGGNYGYTF. CDR3 DNA sequence: TGTGCCAGTAGTATCAGGACAGGGGGCAACTATGGCTACACCTTC.

This chain connects TRBV6-5 to TRBJ1-2; the D gene is possibly TRBD1 (5 bases). CDR1 MNHEY and CDR2 SVGAGI come from the germline V gene. Trimming cost V 0 bases and J 6 bases, with 8 bases left between them. The CDR3 totals 13 residues. In nucleotides, the CDR3 is TGTGCCAGCAGTTACTCACAGGAGGATGGCTACACCTTC. Translation: CASSYSQEDGYTF.

The chain employs TRBV6-1 and TRBJ1-1, with D perhaps matching TRBD1 (5 bases). Trimming shortened V by 8 bases and J by 3 bases, and 16 bases separated the two germline ends. The CDR3 loop spans 14 amino acids. Germline CDR1 is MNHNS and CDR2 is SASEGT. The CDR3 reads CASDIQRGHTEAFF. The CDR3 nucleotides read TGTGCCAGCGATATCCAGCGGGGCCACACTGAAGCTTTCTTT.